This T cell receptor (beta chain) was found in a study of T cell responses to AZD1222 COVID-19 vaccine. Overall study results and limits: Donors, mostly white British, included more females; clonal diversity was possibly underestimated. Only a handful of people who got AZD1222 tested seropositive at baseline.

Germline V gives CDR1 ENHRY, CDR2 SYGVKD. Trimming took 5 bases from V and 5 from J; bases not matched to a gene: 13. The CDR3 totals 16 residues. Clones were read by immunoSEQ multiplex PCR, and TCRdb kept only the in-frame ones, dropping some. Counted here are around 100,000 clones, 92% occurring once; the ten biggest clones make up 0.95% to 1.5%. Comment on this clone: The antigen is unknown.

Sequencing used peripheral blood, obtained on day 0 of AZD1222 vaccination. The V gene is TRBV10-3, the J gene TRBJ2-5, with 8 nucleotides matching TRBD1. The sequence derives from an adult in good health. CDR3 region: CAISPRTGTAGETQYF. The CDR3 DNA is TGTGCCATCAGTCCACGGACAGGGACGGCTGGGGAGACCCAGTACTTC.